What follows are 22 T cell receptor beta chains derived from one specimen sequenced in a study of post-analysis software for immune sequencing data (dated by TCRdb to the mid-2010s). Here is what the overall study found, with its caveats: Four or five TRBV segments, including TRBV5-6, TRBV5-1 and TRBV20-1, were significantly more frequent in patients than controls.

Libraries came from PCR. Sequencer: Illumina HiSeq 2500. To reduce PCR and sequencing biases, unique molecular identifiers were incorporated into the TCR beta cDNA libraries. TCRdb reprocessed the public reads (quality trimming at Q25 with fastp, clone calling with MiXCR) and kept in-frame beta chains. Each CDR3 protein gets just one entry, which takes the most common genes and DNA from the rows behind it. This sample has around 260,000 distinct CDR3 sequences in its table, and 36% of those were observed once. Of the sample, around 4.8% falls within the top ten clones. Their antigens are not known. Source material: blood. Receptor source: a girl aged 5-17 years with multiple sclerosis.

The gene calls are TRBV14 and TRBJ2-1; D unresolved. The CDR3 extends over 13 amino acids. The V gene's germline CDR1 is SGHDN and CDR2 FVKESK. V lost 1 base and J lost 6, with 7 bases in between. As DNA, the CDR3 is TGTGCCAGCAGCCAAGGCACTATCAATGAGCAGTTCTTC. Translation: CASSQGTINEQFF.

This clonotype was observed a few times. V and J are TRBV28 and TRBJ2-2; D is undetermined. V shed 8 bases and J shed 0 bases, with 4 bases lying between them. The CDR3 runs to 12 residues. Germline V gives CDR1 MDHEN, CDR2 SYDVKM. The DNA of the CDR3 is TGTGCCAGCTGGTCGAACACCGGGGAGCTGTTTTTT. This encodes CASWSNTGELFF.

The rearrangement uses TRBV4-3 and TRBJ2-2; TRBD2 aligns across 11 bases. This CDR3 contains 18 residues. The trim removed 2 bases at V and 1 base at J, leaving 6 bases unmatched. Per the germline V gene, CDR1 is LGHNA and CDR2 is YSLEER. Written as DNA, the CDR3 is TGCGCCAGCAGCCAACAACCGGGACTAGCGGTGAACACCGGGGAGCTGTTTTTT. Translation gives CASSQQPGLAVNTGELFF.

The chain's CDR3 is CASSLAAEAFF. In DNA form, the CDR3 reads TGCGCCAGCAGCTTGGCCGCGGAAGCTTTCTTT. The chain uses TRBV5-1 and TRBJ1-1; D not resolved. V lost 0 bases to trimming and J lost 8 bases, with 5 bases between them. The CDR3 is 11 residues long. Germline CDR1 and CDR2: SGHRS and YFSETQ.

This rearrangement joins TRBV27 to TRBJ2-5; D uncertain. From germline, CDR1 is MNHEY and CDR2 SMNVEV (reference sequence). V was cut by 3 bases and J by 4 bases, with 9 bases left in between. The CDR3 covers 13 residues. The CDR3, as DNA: TGTGCCAGCAGTTTTCGTGGCCGAGAGACCCAGTACTTC. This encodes CASSFRGRETQYF.

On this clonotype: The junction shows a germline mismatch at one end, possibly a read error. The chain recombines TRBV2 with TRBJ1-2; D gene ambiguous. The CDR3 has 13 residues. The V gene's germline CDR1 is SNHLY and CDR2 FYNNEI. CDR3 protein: CAGSAITTYGYTF. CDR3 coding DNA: TGTGCCGGCAGTGCTATAACTACCTATGGCTACACCTTC.

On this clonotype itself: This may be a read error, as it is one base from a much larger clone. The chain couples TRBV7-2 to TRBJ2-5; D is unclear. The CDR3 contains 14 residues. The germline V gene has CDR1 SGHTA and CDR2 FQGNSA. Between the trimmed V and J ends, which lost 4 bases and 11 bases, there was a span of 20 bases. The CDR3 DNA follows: TGTGCCAGCAGCTCGCTTATGTCCCTCAATGAGCAGTACTTC. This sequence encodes CASSSLMSLNEQYF.

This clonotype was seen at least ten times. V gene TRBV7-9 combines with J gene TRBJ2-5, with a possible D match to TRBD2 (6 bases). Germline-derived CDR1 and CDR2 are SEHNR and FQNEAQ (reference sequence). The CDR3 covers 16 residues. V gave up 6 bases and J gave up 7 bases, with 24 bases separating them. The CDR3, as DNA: TGTGCCAGCAGTGCCCCGATAGCGTTTGGGCGGGGGACCCAGTACTTC. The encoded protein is CASSAPIAFGRGTQYF.

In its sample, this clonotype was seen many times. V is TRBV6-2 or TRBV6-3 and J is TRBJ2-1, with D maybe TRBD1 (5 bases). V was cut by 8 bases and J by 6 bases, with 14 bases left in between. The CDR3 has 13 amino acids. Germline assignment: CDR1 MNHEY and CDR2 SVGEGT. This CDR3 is CASGLGVFNEQFF. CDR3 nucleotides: TGTGCCAGCGGTTTAGGGGTGTTCAATGAGCAGTTCTTC.

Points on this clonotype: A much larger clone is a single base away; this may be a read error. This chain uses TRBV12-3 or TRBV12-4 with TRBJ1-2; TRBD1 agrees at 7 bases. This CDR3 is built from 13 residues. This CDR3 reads CASSGQDHGGCTF. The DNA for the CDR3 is TGTGCCAGCAGCGGACAGGACCATGGAGGCTGCACCTTC.

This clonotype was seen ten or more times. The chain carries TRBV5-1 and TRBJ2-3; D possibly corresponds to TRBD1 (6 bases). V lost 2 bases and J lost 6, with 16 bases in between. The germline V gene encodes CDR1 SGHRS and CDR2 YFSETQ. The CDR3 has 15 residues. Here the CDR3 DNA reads TGCGCCAGCAGCTTAATCGACAGGTCCACGGATACGCAGTATTTT. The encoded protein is CASSLIDRSTDTQYF.

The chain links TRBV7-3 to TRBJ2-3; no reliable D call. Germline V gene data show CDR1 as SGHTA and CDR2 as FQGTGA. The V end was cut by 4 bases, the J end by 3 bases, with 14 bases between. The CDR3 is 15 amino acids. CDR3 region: CASSSDGGVTDTQYF. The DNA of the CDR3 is TGTGCCAGCAGCTCAGACGGCGGTGTGACAGATACGCAGTATTTT. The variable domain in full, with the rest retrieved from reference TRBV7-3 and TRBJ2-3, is GAGVSQTPSNKVTEKGKYVELRCDPISGHTALYWYRQSLGQGPEFLIYFQGTGAADDSGLPNDRFFAVRPEGSVSTLKIQRTERGDSAVYLCASSSDGGVTDTQYFGPGTRLTVL.

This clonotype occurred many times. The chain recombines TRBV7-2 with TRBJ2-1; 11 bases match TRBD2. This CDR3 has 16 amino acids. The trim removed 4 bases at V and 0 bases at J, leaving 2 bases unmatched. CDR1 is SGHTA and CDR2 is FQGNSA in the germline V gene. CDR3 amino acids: CASSSTSGVSYNEQFF. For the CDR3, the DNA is TGTGCCAGCAGCTCGACTAGCGGGGTCTCCTACAATGAGCAGTTCTTC.

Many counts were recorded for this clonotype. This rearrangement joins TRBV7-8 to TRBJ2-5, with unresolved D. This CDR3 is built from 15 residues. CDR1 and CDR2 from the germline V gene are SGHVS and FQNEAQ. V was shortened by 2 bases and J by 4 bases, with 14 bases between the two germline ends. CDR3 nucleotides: TGTGCCAGCAGCTTAAACCTACTATGGACAGAGACCCAGTACTTC. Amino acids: CASSLNLLWTETQYF.

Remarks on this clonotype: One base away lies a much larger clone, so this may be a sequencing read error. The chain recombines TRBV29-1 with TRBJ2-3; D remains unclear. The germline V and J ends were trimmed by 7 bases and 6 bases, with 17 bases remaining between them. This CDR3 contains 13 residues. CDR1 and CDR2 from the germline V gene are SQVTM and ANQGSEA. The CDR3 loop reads CSARGAGPDTQYF. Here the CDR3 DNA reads TGCAGCGCTCGAGGTGCCGGTCCTGATACGCAGTATTTT.

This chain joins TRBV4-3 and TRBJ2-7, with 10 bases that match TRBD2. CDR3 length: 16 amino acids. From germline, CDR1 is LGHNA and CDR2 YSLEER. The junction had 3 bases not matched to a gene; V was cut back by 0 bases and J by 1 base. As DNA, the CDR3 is TGCGCCAGCAGCCAAGATGAACTAGCGGGATCCTACGAGCAGTACTTC. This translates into CASSQDELAGSYEQYF.

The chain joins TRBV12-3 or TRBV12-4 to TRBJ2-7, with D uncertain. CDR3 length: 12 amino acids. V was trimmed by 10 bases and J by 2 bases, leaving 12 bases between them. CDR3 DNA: TGTGCCACTTCGGCCTCAACCTACGAGCAGTACTTC. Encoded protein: CATSASTYEQYF.

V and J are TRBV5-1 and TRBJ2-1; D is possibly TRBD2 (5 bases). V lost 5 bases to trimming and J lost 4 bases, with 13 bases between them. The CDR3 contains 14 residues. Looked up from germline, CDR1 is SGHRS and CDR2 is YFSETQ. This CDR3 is CASRRELWYNEQFF. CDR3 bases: TGCGCCAGCAGAAGGGAGTTATGGTACAATGAGCAGTTCTTC.

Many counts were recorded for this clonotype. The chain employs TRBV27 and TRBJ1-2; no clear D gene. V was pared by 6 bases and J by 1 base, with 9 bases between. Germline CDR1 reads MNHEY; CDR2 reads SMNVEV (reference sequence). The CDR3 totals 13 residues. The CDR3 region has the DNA TGTGCCAGCAGGTTGGGATTTAACTATGGCTACACCTTC. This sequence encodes CASRLGFNYGYTF.

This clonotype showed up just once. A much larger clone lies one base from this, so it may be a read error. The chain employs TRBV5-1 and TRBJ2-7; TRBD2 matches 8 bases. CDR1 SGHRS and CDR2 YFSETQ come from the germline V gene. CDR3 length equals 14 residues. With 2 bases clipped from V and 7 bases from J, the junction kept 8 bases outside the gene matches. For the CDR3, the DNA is TGCGCCAGCAGCTTTAGCGGGGCCTACAATGAGCAGTACTTC. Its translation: CASSFSGAYNEQYF.

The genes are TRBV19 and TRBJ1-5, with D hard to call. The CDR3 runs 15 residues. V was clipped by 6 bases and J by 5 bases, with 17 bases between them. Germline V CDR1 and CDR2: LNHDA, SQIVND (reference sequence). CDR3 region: CASSPTSRHDQPQHF. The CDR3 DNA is TGTGCCAGTAGCCCGACGTCCCGACACGATCAGCCCCAGCATTTT.

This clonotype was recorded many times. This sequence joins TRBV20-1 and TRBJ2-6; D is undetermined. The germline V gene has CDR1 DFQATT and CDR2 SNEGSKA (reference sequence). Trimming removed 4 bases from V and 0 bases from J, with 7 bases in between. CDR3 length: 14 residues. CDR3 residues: CSAIPGSGANVLTF. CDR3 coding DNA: TGCAGTGCTATCCCAGGCTCTGGGGCCAACGTCCTGACTTTC.